These 14 T cell receptor beta chains originate from one sample sequenced in a study of blood T cells in healthy people across ages. Primers used in a second PCR of roughly 7 to 12 cycles were a sample-barcoded 5' primer and a J-beta primer mix. Each CDR3 protein is one row after TCRdb ran MiXCR on the 5' RACE reads. The profile shows fewer than 650,000 distinct CDR3 sequences, about 27% of them singletons. The sample also formed part of further work on T cells of mothers and their children.

Sequences were obtained from blood. These receptor sequences come from a boy under 10 years old in good health.

This clonotype came up a few times. The chain employs TRBV2 and TRBJ1-6, with D perhaps TRBD1 (5 bases). The length of the CDR3 is 13 residues. The germline V and J ends were trimmed by 7 bases and 7 bases, with 11 bases remaining between them. CDR1 and CDR2 from the germline V gene are SNHLY and FYNNEI. The CDR3 loop reads CASKAGTNSPLHF. The DNA of the CDR3 is TGTGCCAGCAAGGCAGGGACGAATTCACCCCTCCACTTT.

V is TRBV4-1 and J is TRBJ2-1; D is ambiguous. CDR1 and CDR2 (germline): MGHRA, YSYEKL. The ends were cut back, 1 base at V and 6 bases at J, with 16 bases in the middle. The CDR3 contains 16 residues. The CDR3 loop is CASSQVARLNSNEQFF. In DNA form, the CDR3 reads TGCGCCAGCAGCCAAGTCGCCCGACTCAACAGCAATGAGCAGTTCTTC.

V and J are TRBV28 and TRBJ1-5; weak D call: TRBD1 (6 bases). In germline, CDR1 is MDHEN, CDR2 SYDVKM. There are 15 residues in the CDR3. Trimming pared 2 bases from V and 3 bases from J, leaving 11 bases between. The CDR3 protein is CASSLGGDTNQPQHF. CDR3 sequence (DNA): TGTGCCAGCAGTTTAGGAGGGGACACCAATCAGCCCCAGCATTTT.

The genes are TRBV20-1 and TRBJ1-1; D unresolved. This CDR3 has 11 residues. Germline values: CDR1 DFQATT, CDR2 SNEGSKA (reference sequence). V lost 3 bases, J lost 4 bases, and 6 bases lay in between. The CDR3, as DNA: TGCAGTGCTAGCCGGGCCACTGAAGCTTTCTTT. This sequence encodes CSASRATEAFF.

This clonotype appeared once. This chain uses TRBV12-3 or TRBV12-4 with TRBJ1-4, with unresolved D. V was shortened by 4 bases and J by 2 bases, with 8 bases between the two germline ends. CDR3 length equals 14 residues. In DNA, the CDR3 is TGTGCCAGCAGTTCTGGGAATACTAATGAAAAACTGTTTTTT. Translating gives CASSSGNTNEKLFF.

This clonotype was found a few times. This chain joins TRBV20-1 and TRBJ2-4; TRBD2 aligns across 7 bases. The germline V gene encodes CDR1 DFQATT and CDR2 SNEGSKA (reference sequence). After removal of 7 bases from V and 3 bases from J, the junction contained 6 bases not matched to a gene. This CDR3 is built from 13 residues. The CDR3 here is CSVGGEVKNIQYF. The CDR3 coding sequence is TGCAGTGTGGGGGGGGAGGTCAAAAACATTCAGTACTTC.

The J gene is TRBJ1-2, the V gene TRBV10-3, with D perhaps TRBD1 (6 bases). Germline V gene lookup returns CDR1 ENHRY and CDR2 SYGVKD. CDR3 length equals 18 residues. V was shortened by 0 bases and J by 1 base, with 18 bases between the two germline ends. CDR3 DNA: TGTGCCATCAGTGAGTCACAGGGATTGGCCAGGGTTAACTATGGCTACACCTTC. Translated: CAISESQGLARVNYGYTF.

In its sample, this clonotype was seen a few times. The chain employs TRBV7-8 and TRBJ1-4; D unclear. CDR3 length: 16 amino acids. Germline CDR1 is SGHVS and CDR2 is FQNEAQ. Trimming left V 6 bases short and J 8 bases short, with 22 bases between. The CDR3 DNA follows: TGTGCCAGCAGTCCCGGGGTTCGTGCGGCGGGAGAAAAACTGTTTTTT. Amino acids: CASSPGVRAAGEKLFF.

CDR3 nucleotides: TGCAGTGCTAGAAAACCGGGGGAGACCCAGTACTTC. This translates into CSARKPGETQYF. The rearrangement joins TRBV20-1 to TRBJ2-5; maybe TRBD2 (5 bases). Germline V gene sequence: CDR1 DFQATT, CDR2 SNEGSKA (reference sequence). V dropped 2 bases and J dropped 5 bases, with 9 bases sitting between them. The length of the CDR3 is 12 residues.

V usage is TRBV6-5 and J usage is TRBJ1-3; D gene unclear. The CDR3 extends over 16 amino acids. Germline CDR1 reads MNHEY; CDR2 reads SVGAGI. The germline V and J ends were trimmed by 1 base and 0 bases, with 10 bases remaining between them. CDR3 in amino acids: CASSYYGGLSGNTIYF. DNA for the CDR3: TGTGCCAGCAGTTACTACGGCGGACTCTCTGGAAACACCATATATTTT.

This clonotype was detected only a few times. J is TRBJ2-5 and V is TRBV5-1; 12 bases match TRBD2. The CDR3 is made up of 15 amino acids. Germline V lookup: CDR1 SGHRS, CDR2 YFSETQ. Losses at the gene ends were 5 bases for V and 3 bases for J; bases not matched to a gene: 5. CDR3 amino acids: CASRFRTSGEETQYF. The CDR3 nucleotides are TGCGCCAGCAGGTTTAGGACTAGCGGGGAAGAGACCCAGTACTTC.

This clonotype was recorded a few times. DNA for the CDR3: TGTGCCAGCAGCTTAATGGGACAGGGTTCCTACAATGAGCAGTTCTTC. It yields the protein CASSLMGQGSYNEQFF. This chain joins TRBV7-2 and TRBJ2-1; 9 bases are shared with TRBD1. CDR3 length: 16 amino acids. Germline loops: CDR1 SGHTA, CDR2 FQGNSA. V was clipped by 2 bases and J by 1 base; unmatched bases: 3. The full variable domain, completed using reference TRBV7-2 and TRBJ2-1, is GAGVSQSPSNKVTEKGKDVELRCDPISGHTALYWYRQSLGQGLEFLIYFQGNSAPDKSGLPSDRFSAERTGGSVSTLTIQRTQQEDSAVYLCASSLMGQGSYNEQFFGPGTRLTVL.

V and J are TRBV6-2 or TRBV6-3 and TRBJ1-2; weak D call: TRBD1 (5 bases). Germline V lookup: CDR1 MNHEY, CDR2 SVGEGT. This CDR3 has 15 residues. Trimming shortened V by 0 bases and J by 8 bases, and 16 bases separated the two germline ends. CDR3 protein: CASSYSPGPRAGYTF. In DNA, the CDR3 is TGTGCCAGCAGTTACTCGCCGGGACCTCGGGCGGGCTACACCTTC.

The chain carries TRBV6-1 and TRBJ1-2, with D perhaps TRBD1 (6 bases). The CDR3 totals 15 residues. Between the trimmed V and J ends, which lost 4 bases and 0 bases, there was a span of 12 bases. Germline lookup yields CDR1 MNHNS and CDR2 SASEGT. The CDR3 sequence is CASSAQQGTNYGYTF. DNA of the CDR3: TGTGCCAGCAGTGCACAACAGGGTACTAACTATGGCTACACCTTC.